This entry lists 32 T cell receptor beta chains sequenced from one sample in a study of neurological immune-mediated disorders. TCRdb recomputed calls from the 5' RACE reads with MiXCR, one row per CDR3 protein. The table has some 37,000 distinct CDR3 sequences, 4% to 5.5% seen once. Specimen: CD4+ T cells from blood. These receptors were collected from a man aged 18 to 35 in good health.

This clonotype was recorded many times. The V call is TRBV3-1, the J call TRBJ2-1; the match to TRBD2 covers 8 bases. The CDR3 loop spans 16 amino acids. Trimming took 0 bases from V and 5 from J; bases not matched to a gene: 6. CDR1 is LGHDT, CDR2 YNNKEL, per germline (reference sequence). CDR3 region: CASSQDSGLAHNEQFF. CDR3 sequence (DNA): TGTGCCAGCAGCCAAGATTCTGGACTAGCTCACAATGAGCAGTTCTTC.

This clonotype was seen many times. The rearrangement joins TRBV7-2 to TRBJ2-3; D may be TRBD2 (5 bases). The CDR3 totals 14 residues. The V gene's germline CDR1 is SGHTA and CDR2 FQGNSA. The germline V and J ends were trimmed by 5 bases and 1 base, with 10 bases remaining between them. CDR3 sequence (DNA): TGTGCCAGCAGCAAGAGGGCGGGCACAGATACGCAGTATTTT. Translation: CASSKRAGTDTQYF.

This clonotype has more than one count but fewer than ten. This chain joins TRBV7-2 and TRBJ1-2; D gene uncertain. V shed 2 bases and J shed 5 bases, with 9 bases lying between them. The V gene's germline CDR1 is SGHTA and CDR2 FQGNSA. The CDR3 spans 13 residues. The CDR3 region is CASSLSGRYGYTF. CDR3 DNA sequence: TGTGCCAGCAGCTTATCGGGCCGATATGGCTACACCTTC.

This clonotype was picked up many times. The chain links TRBV2 to TRBJ2-5, with TRBD1 identical over 7 bases. Losses at the gene ends were 10 bases for V and 3 bases for J; bases not matched to a gene: 2. CDR3 length equals 11 residues. Per germline, CDR1 SNHLY and CDR2 FYNNEI. The CDR3 sequence: CATGTEETQYF. CDR3 nucleotides: TGTGCCACAGGGACAGAAGAGACCCAGTACTTC.

This clonotype was seen repeatedly, ten times or more. This chain joins TRBV5-1 and TRBJ2-1; 7 bases fit TRBD2. J lost 2 bases, V lost 3 bases, and 11 bases had no gene match. The germline V gene encodes CDR1 SGHRS and CDR2 YFSETQ. CDR3 length: 17 residues. As DNA, the CDR3 is TGCGCCAGCAGCTCCCCTGTTTGGGGGGGGGCCTACAATGAGCAGTTCTTC. Residues: CASSSPVWGGAYNEQFF.

This clonotype was recorded many times. The chain has TRBV9 and TRBJ2-3; 7 positions agree with TRBD1. The CDR3 runs to 16 residues. CDR1 is SGDLS, CDR2 YYNGEE, per germline. The trim removed 0 bases at V and 1 base at J, leaving 5 bases unmatched. CDR3 sequence reads: CASSVDEGAGTDTQYF. In nucleotides, the CDR3 is TGTGCCAGCAGCGTAGACGAGGGGGCGGGCACAGATACGCAGTATTTT.

The sample holds many counts of this clonotype. The V call is TRBV20-1, the J call TRBJ1-2, with 7 bases identical to TRBD1. The CDR3 is 14 amino acids. V was pared by 5 bases and J by 0 bases, with 6 bases of the junction left unmatched. The germline V gene encodes CDR1 DFQATT and CDR2 SNEGSKA (reference sequence). The CDR3 is CSASAGTANYGYTF. CDR3 coding DNA: TGCAGTGCTTCAGCCGGGACAGCTAACTATGGCTACACCTTC.

This clonotype occurred many times. This chain connects TRBV3-1 to TRBJ1-5; D remains ambiguous. The CDR3 spans 14 residues. CDR1 and CDR2 (germline): LGHDT, YNNKEL (reference sequence). V dropped 3 bases and J dropped 6 bases, with 12 bases sitting between them. The CDR3 nucleotides are TGTGCCAGCAGCCAGGCACGTTCGGGTCAGCCCCAGCATTTT. Translating it yields CASSQARSGQPQHF. Full variable domain (missing parts from reference TRBV3-1 and TRBJ1-5): DTAVSQTPKYLVTQMGNDKSIKCEQNLGHDTMYWYKQDSKKFLKIMFSYNNKELIINETVPNRFSPKSPDKAHLNLHINSLELGDSAVYFCASSQARSGQPQHFGDGTRLSIL.

The chain links TRBV12-2 to TRBJ2-1; TRBD2 was called by the table and not checked on the DNA. TRBV12-2 is termed a pseudogene. The CDR3 runs to 16 residues. CDR3: CASRLVPAGGGNEQFF. In nucleotides, the CDR3 is TGTGCAAGTCGCTTAGTCCCAGCGGGGGGAGGGAATGAGCAGTTCTTC.

This clonotype was counted at least ten times. The gene calls are TRBV7-2 and TRBJ1-2; 9 nucleotides line up with TRBD1. V was clipped by 4 bases and J by 8 bases; unmatched bases: 11. The V gene's germline CDR1 is SGHTA and CDR2 FQGNSA. The CDR3 is 15 amino acids. CDR3 sequence reads: CASSSRTGEGAGYTF. The CDR3 DNA reads TGTGCCAGCAGCTCAAGGACAGGGGAGGGGGCGGGCTACACCTTC.

This clonotype was recorded many times. V gene TRBV11-2 combines with J gene TRBJ2-1; D gene uncertain. Trimming cost V 1 base and J 1 base, with 8 bases left between them. Per germline, CDR1 SGHAT and CDR2 FQNNGV. There are 15 residues in the CDR3. CDR3 protein: CASSLVTFSYNEQFF. CDR3 nucleotides: TGTGCCAGCAGCTTAGTAACGTTTTCCTACAATGAGCAGTTCTTC.

This clonotype was found many times. V gene TRBV7-8 combines with J gene TRBJ1-1; no clear D gene. There are 14 residues in the CDR3. CDR1 is SGHVS, CDR2 FQNEAQ, per germline. Between the trimmed V and J ends, which lost 4 bases and 1 base, there was a span of 10 bases. The CDR3 is CASSSRGSNTEAFF. CDR3 coding DNA: TGTGCCAGCAGCTCGCGTGGCTCGAACACTGAAGCTTTCTTT.

Of note for this clonotype: This is likely a read error, given that the CDR3 carries no conserved phenylalanine or tryptophan at its end. The rearrangement joins TRBV5-1 to TRBJ1-2, with 12 bases aligning to TRBD1. J lost 9 bases, V lost 4 bases, and 7 bases had no gene match. From germline, CDR1 is SGHRS and CDR2 YFSETQ. The CDR3 totals 14 residues. CDR3: CASSPGQGAIRYTI. The CDR3 bases are TGCGCCAGCAGCCCGGGACAGGGGGCTATCCGCTACACCATC.

The sample holds many counts of this clonotype. V is TRBV5-1 and J is TRBJ1-2; the D gene is possibly TRBD1 (5 bases). Germline V gene sequence: CDR1 SGHRS, CDR2 YFSETQ. The V end lost 0 bases, the J end lost 1 base, and 10 bases lay between the germline ends. The CDR3 length is 15 residues. CDR3 amino acids: CASSLAPTDNYGYTF. CDR3 nucleotides: TGCGCCAGCAGCTTGGCTCCGACAGATAACTATGGCTACACCTTC.

In the case of this clonotype: This likely comes from a read error, as the CDR3 has no conserved phenylalanine or tryptophan at its end. Here the CDR3 reads CASSSRGDRIGSYNEQFC. In nucleotides, the CDR3 is TGCGCCAGCAGCTCAAGGGGTGATCGGATTGGCTCCTACAATGAGCAGTTCTGT. The rearrangement links TRBV5-1 to TRBJ2-1; a weak D match, TRBD1 (5 bases). V was shortened by 3 bases and J by 0 bases, with 19 bases between the two germline ends. Per germline, CDR1 SGHRS and CDR2 YFSETQ. The CDR3 consists of 18 residues.

This clonotype was seen ten or more times. The chain has TRBV20-1 and TRBJ2-5, with D possibly matching TRBD1 (6 bases). V lost 5 bases and J 4 bases, leaving 14 bases between the germline ends. Germline V gene data show CDR1 as DFQATT and CDR2 as SNEGSKA (reference sequence). The CDR3 runs 13 residues. In DNA form, the CDR3 reads TGCAGTGCTGGTTGGGGGCTGTTAGAGACCCAGTACTTC. This sequence encodes CSAGWGLLETQYF.

This clonotype showed up many times. V and J are TRBV18 and TRBJ1-5; perhaps TRBD1 as D (5 bases). Germline CDR1 is KGHSH and CDR2 is LQKENI. The V end was cut by 2 bases, the J end by 5 bases, with 13 bases between. The length of the CDR3 is 15 residues. This chain's CDR3 is CASSPNAGGDQPQHF. As DNA, the CDR3 is TGTGCCAGCTCACCAAATGCGGGGGGGGATCAGCCCCAGCATTTT.

At least ten counts were recorded for this clonotype. V and J are TRBV27 and TRBJ1-5; D gene uncertain. This CDR3 has 14 amino acids. The germline V gene has CDR1 MNHEY and CDR2 SMNVEV (reference sequence). The ends were cut back, 2 bases at V and 3 bases at J, with 8 bases in the middle. The CDR3 reads CASSLREDNQPQHF. The CDR3 region has the DNA TGTGCCAGCAGTTTACGGGAGGACAATCAGCCCCAGCATTTT.

This clonotype has at least ten counts. The V call is TRBV5-4, the J call TRBJ2-5; 11 nucleotides align to TRBD2. Germline lookup yields CDR1 SGHNT and CDR2 YYREEE (reference sequence). With 2 bases clipped from V and 3 bases from J, the junction kept 0 bases outside the gene matches. CDR3 size: 14 residues. This CDR3 reads CASSLLAGEETQYF. CDR3 DNA sequence: TGTGCCAGCAGCTTACTAGCGGGGGAAGAGACCCAGTACTTC. Filled out from reference TRBV5-4 and TRBJ2-5, the complete variable domain reads ETGVTQSPTHLIKTRGQQVTLRCSSQSGHNTVSWYQQALGQGPQFIFQYYREEENGRGNFPPRFSGLQFPNYSSELNVNALELDDSALYLCASSLLAGEETQYFGPGTRLLVL.

This clonotype was observed many times. The chain's CDR3 is CASSPQGQDTEAFF. In DNA, the CDR3 is TGCGCCAGCAGCCCTCAGGGGCAGGACACTGAAGCTTTCTTT. The J gene is TRBJ1-1, the V gene TRBV5-1, with TRBD1 as a possible D gene (6 bases). The CDR3 runs to 14 residues. Trimming took off 4 bases at V and 3 bases at J, with 13 bases between the two ends. The V gene's germline CDR1 is SGHRS and CDR2 YFSETQ. The full variable domain, in which reference TRBV5-1 and TRBJ1-1 provide the parts outside the CDR3, is KAGVTQTPRYLIKTRGQQVTLSCSPISGHRSVSWYQQTPGQGLQFLFEYFSETQRNKGNFPGRFSGRQFSNSRSEMNVSTLELGDSALYLCASSPQGQDTEAFFGQGTRLTVV.

The sample holds many counts of this clonotype. The J gene is TRBJ2-3, the V gene TRBV21-1. TRBV21-1 is a pseudogene segment. The CDR3 runs to 12 residues. In DNA, the CDR3 is TGTGCCAGCAGACGTTCCACAGATACGCAGTATTTT. It codes for CASRRSTDTQYF.

In this sample, this clonotype turned up many times. V and J are TRBV12-3 or TRBV12-4 and TRBJ1-3, with D uncertain. This CDR3 is 13 amino acids long. The germline V and J ends were trimmed by 7 bases and 3 bases, with 10 bases remaining between them. CDR3 nucleotide sequence: TGTGCCAGCACCCAAACTTATGGAAACACCATATATTTT. Amino acid sequence: CASTQTYGNTIYF.

This clonotype was counted ten times or more. The rearrangement joins TRBV20-1 to TRBJ1-2; weak D call: TRBD1 (6 bases). Trimming stripped 5 bases from V and 4 bases from J, with 14 bases between. The CDR3 extends over 13 amino acids. CDR1 is DFQATT, CDR2 SNEGSKA, per germline (reference sequence). CDR3 sequence (DNA): TGCAGTGCTCGGGGGGCCGGGGGCTATGGCTACACCTTC. Translating gives CSARGAGGYGYTF.

There are many counts of this clonotype. The chain employs TRBV6-5 and TRBJ1-2; maybe TRBD1 (6 bases). The V end was cut by 0 bases, the J end by 1 base, with 15 bases between. CDR1 is MNHEY, CDR2 SVGAGI, per germline. This CDR3 is 17 amino acids long. DNA for the CDR3: TGTGCCAGCAGTTACTCCCTCACCAGGGGTCTTAACTATGGCTACACCTTC. Translated: CASSYSLTRGLNYGYTF.

This clonotype was counted at least ten times. The chain recombines TRBV6-2 or TRBV6-3 with TRBJ2-2, with D unresolved. Germline CDR1 MNHEY, CDR2 SVGEGT. Trimming took 4 bases from V and 1 from J, leaving 13 bases between them. This CDR3 is 16 amino acids long. CDR3 loop: CASSFKRRLNTGELFF. CDR3 coding DNA: TGTGCCAGCAGTTTCAAGCGTCGCCTGAACACCGGGGAGCTGTTTTTT.

Comment on this clonotype: A much larger clone lies a single base off, so this may be a read error. The chain joins TRBV12-3 or TRBV12-4 to TRBJ2-1; D is ambiguous. The CDR3 sequence is 22 residues long. The germline V and J ends were trimmed by 8 bases and 1 base, with 36 bases remaining between them. The CDR3 DNA follows: TGTGCCAGCCTAGTGGTTGGATCCGGTCCCAATCTAATAACCATATCCTACAATGAGCAGTTCTTC. It codes for CASLVVGSGPNLITISYNEQFF.

Many counts were recorded for this clonotype. V and J are TRBV10-3 and TRBJ1-1, with TRBD1 matching 7 bases. V dropped 9 bases and J dropped 0; count of bases not matched to a gene: 7. CDR3 size: 14 residues. Germline lookup yields CDR1 ENHRY and CDR2 SYGVKD. The CDR3 loop reads CAMTQGEMNTEAFF. CDR3 DNA: TGTGCCATGACCCAGGGGGAGATGAACACTGAAGCTTTCTTT.

This clonotype occurred many times. The chain carries TRBV5-6 and TRBJ1-1, with 7 nucleotides matching TRBD1. Trimming removed 5 bases from V and 1 base from J; junction bases left unmatched: 11. The CDR3 runs 16 residues. Germline values: CDR1 SGHDT, CDR2 YYEEEE. The CDR3, as DNA: TGTGCCAGCAGTTACCGGGACAGCCTTAGGAACACTGAAGCTTTCTTT. Translating gives CASSYRDSLRNTEAFF.

This clonotype was counted ten times or more. A much larger clone is a single base away; this may be a read error. The gene calls are TRBV10-3 and TRBJ2-5, with 8 bases that match TRBD1. This CDR3 is built from 13 residues. CDR1 is ENHRY and CDR2 is SYGVKD in the germline V gene. The ends lost 7 bases at V and 5 bases at J; junction bases unmatched: 6. CDR3 nucleotide sequence: TGTGCCATCAACTACAGGGGGGAGGAGACCCAGTACTTC. Translation gives CAINYRGEETQYF.

This clonotype showed up many times. This chain connects TRBV7-9 to TRBJ2-3; 9 bases align to TRBD2. J lost 7 bases, V lost 5 bases, and 16 bases had no gene match. Germline V gene lookup returns CDR1 SEHNR and CDR2 FQNEAQ (reference sequence). This CDR3 is 17 amino acids long. The chain's CDR3 is CASSPARRGGAGNTQYF. The CDR3 DNA reads TGTGCCAGCAGCCCCGCCCGCCGCGGGGGGGCAGGGAATACGCAGTATTTT.

This clonotype is labeled medium-sized (0.01 to 0.1%). The chain combines TRBV20-1 with TRBJ2-3, with 8 bases identical to TRBD1. With 6 bases clipped from V and 1 base from J, the junction kept 6 bases outside the gene matches. The length of the CDR3 is 14 residues. Germline V gene data show CDR1 as DFQATT and CDR2 as SNEGSKA (reference sequence). CDR3 sequence: CSADAGQGTDTQYF. The CDR3 DNA reads TGCAGTGCGGACGCGGGACAGGGCACAGATACGCAGTATTTT.

The table lists this clonotype with many counts. This chain joins TRBV5-1 and TRBJ2-6; D is uncertain. The CDR3 consists of 15 residues. The V and J ends lost 2 bases and 2 bases respectively, with 8 bases between them. Germline loops: CDR1 SGHRS, CDR2 YFSETQ. DNA for the CDR3: TGCGCCAGCAGCTTACCGGAGACTGGGGCCAACGTCCTGACTTTC. Its protein product is CASSLPETGANVLTF.